This passage covers 3 T cell receptor beta chains from one sample sequenced in a study of read filtering for tumor transcriptome and immune sequencing. From approximately 430 ng of RNA, a library with molecular barcoded alpha/delta and beta/gamma adaptors was made. TCRdb passed the reads through MiXCR, listing each CDR3 protein once. The repertoire holds roughly 38,000 distinct CDR3 sequences, more than 13% seen once, with around 6.5% in the top ten. The specimen sequenced was a population of CD138-negative cells sorted from bone marrow. The source of these receptors is a donor aged 40 or older with multiple myeloma.

Ten or more counts support this clonotype. The chain links TRBV5-5 to TRBJ2-7; D is possibly TRBD2 (5 bases). CDR1 and CDR2 (germline): SGHKS, YYEKEE (reference sequence). The V end was cut by 0 bases, the J end by 1 base, with 14 bases between. CDR3 length: 16 residues. CDR3 bases: TGTGCCAGCAGCTTGGAGTTCCTAGCCCCATCCTACGAGCAGTACTTC. It codes for CASSLEFLAPSYEQYF.

This clonotype appeared a few times. The chain joins TRBV9 to TRBJ2-1; perhaps D is TRBD1 or TRBD2 (6 bases each). This CDR3 region has 15 residues. CDR1 and CDR2 (germline): SGDLS, YYNGEE. V was trimmed by 0 bases and J by 8 bases, leaving 15 bases between them. The DNA for the CDR3 is TGTGCCAGCAGCGTAGTTGGGGGGCGTTACGATGAGCAGTTCTTC. It codes for CASSVVGGRYDEQFF.

The V gene is TRBV6-1, the J gene TRBJ2-5; D unresolved. Trimming removed 6 bases at V and 0 bases at J, with 17 bases between. This CDR3 has 16 amino acids. Germline-derived CDR1 and CDR2 are MNHNS and SASEGT. The CDR3 loop reads CASSPRRLQYQETQYF. The CDR3 DNA is TGTGCCAGCAGCCCTAGGCGTCTACAGTACCAAGAGACCCAGTACTTC.